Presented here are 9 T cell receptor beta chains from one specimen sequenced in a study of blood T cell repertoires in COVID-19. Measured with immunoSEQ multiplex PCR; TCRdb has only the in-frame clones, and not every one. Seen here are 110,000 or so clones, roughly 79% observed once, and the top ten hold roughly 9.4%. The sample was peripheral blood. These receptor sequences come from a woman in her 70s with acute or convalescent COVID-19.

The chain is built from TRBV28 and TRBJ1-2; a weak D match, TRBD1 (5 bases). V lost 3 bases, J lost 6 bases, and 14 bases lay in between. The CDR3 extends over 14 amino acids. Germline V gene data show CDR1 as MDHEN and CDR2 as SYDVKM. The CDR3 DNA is TGTGCCAGCAGTTTCCTGCGGGGCAGTCATGGCTACACCTTC. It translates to CASSFLRGSHGYTF.

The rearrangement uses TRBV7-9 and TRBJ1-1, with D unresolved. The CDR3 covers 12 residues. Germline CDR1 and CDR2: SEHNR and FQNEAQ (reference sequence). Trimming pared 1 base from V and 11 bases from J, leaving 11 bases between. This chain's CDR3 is CASSLGSDWAFF. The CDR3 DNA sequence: TGTGCCAGCAGCTTAGGGTCAGATTGGGCTTTCTTT.

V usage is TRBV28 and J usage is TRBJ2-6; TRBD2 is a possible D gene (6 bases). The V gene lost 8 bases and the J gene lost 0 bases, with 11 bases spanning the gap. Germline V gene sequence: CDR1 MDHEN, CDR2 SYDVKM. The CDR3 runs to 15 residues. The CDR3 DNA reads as TGTGCCAGCCAGGAGGGACTCTCTGGGGCCAACGTCCTGACTTTC. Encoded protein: CASQEGLSGANVLTF.

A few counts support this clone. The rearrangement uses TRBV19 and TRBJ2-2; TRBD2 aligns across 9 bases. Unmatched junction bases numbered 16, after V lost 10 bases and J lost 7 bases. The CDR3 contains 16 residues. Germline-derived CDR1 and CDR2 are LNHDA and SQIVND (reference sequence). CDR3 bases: TGTGCCACTAAAAGTAAAGGGGGACTAGCAGGCGGGGAGCTGTTTTTT. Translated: CATKSKGGLAGGELFF.

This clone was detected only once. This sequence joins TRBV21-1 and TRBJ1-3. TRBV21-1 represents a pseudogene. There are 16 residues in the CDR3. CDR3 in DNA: TGTGCCAGCAGGAAGACTTCAACCCACTCTGGAAACACCATATATTTT. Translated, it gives CASRKTSTHSGNTIYF.

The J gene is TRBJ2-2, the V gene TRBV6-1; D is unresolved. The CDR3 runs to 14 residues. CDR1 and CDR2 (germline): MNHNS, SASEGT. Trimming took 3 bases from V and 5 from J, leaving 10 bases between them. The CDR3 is CASSEIGETGELFF. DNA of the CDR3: TGTGCCAGCAGTGAGATTGGAGAGACCGGGGAGCTGTTTTTT.

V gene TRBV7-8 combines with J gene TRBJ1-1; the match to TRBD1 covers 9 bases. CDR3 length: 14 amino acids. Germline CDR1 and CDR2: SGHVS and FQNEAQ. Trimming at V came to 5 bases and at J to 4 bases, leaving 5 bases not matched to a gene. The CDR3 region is CASSPRQGGTEAFF. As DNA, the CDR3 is TGTGCCAGCAGCCCCCGACAGGGGGGCACTGAAGCTTTCTTT.

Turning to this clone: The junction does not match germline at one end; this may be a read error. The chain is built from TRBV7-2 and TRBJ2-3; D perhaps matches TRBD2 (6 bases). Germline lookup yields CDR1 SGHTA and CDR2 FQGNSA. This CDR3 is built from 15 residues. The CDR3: CASSPFGSRGDTQYF. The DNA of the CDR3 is TGTGCCAGCAGCCCATTCGGGTCGCGGGGAGATACACAGTATTTT.

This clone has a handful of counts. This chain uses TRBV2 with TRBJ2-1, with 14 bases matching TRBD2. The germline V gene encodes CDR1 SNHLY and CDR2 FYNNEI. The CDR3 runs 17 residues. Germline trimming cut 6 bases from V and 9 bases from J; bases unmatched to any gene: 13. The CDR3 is CASSAPLGLAGVGEQFF. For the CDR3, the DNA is TGTGCCAGCAGCGCCCCCCTGGGACTAGCGGGAGTGGGTGAGCAGTTCTTC. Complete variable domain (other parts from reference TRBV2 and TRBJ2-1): EPEVTQTPSHQVTQMGQEVILRCVPISNHLYFYWYRQILGQKVEFLVSFYNNEISEKSEIFDDQFSVERPDGSNFTLKIRSTKLEDSAMYFCASSAPLGLAGVGEQFFGPGTRLTVL.